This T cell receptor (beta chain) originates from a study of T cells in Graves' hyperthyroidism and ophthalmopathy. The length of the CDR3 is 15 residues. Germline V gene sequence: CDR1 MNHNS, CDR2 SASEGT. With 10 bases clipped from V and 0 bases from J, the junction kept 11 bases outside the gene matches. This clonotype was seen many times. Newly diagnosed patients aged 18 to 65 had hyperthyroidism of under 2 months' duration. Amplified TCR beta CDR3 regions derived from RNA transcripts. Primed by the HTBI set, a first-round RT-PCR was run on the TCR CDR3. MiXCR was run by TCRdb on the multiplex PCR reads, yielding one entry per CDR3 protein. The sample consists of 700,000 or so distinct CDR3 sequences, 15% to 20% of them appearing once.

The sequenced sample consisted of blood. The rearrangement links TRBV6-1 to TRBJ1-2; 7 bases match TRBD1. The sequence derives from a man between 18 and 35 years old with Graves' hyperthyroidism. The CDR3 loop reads CAIMGDRDPNYGYTF. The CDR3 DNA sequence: TGTGCCATCATGGGTGACAGGGACCCTAACTATGGCTACACCTTC.